Listed here are 5 T cell receptor beta chains from one sample, sequenced in a study of cytomegalovirus exposure and HLA in healthy donors. Both 60 Vbeta primers and 13 Jbeta primers went into the PCR. Sequencing used immunoSEQ multiplex PCR; TCRdb keeps in-frame clones, though not all of them. The sample shows roughly 200,000 clones, approximately 80% of them seen only once. Sequenced material: PBMCs. The receptors here all came from a woman between 18 and 30 years old in good health and CMV-seronegative.

The chain joins TRBV19 to TRBJ2-1; 15 positions match TRBD2. With 5 bases clipped from V and 12 bases from J, the junction kept 8 bases outside the gene matches. This CDR3 is built from 15 residues. The germline V gene has CDR1 LNHDA and CDR2 SQIVND (reference sequence). The chain's CDR3 is CASSATGTSGRRQFF. The DNA of the CDR3 is TGTGCCAGTAGTGCAACCGGGACTAGCGGGAGGCGGCAGTTCTTC.

The chain joins TRBV7-9 to TRBJ1-2, with 7 bases that match TRBD1. The CDR3 length is 16 residues. CDR1 is SEHNR, CDR2 FQNEAQ, per germline (reference sequence). The J segment lost 4 bases and the V segment lost 5 bases, leaving 13 bases of the junction unmatched. In DNA form, the CDR3 reads TGTGCCAGCAGCGACCAGACAGGGTTCGGCGTCTATGGCTACACCTTC. It codes for CASSDQTGFGVYGYTF.

The gene calls are TRBV18 and TRBJ1-4, with a possible D match to TRBD1 (5 bases). The V end lost 3 bases, the J end lost 7 bases, and 12 bases lay between the germline ends. Germline CDR1 is KGHSH and CDR2 is LQKENI. The CDR3 totals 14 residues. The CDR3 DNA reads as TGTGCCAGCTCACCTTTCGAAGGGGCTGAAAAACTGTTTTTT. As protein: CASSPFEGAEKLFF.

This clone was seen a handful of times. V gene TRBV5-5 combines with J gene TRBJ1-3, with TRBD1 matching over 7 bases. Germline loops: CDR1 SGHKS, CDR2 YYEKEE (reference sequence). V was pared by 1 base and J by 6 bases, with 1 base of the junction left unmatched. The length of the CDR3 is 13 residues. CDR3 DNA sequence: TGTGCCAGCAGCTTGACAGGGGAAAACACCATATATTTT. Translated, it gives CASSLTGENTIYF.

The chain carries TRBV7-9 and TRBJ2-1; 11 bases match TRBD2. Germline CDR1 is SEHNR and CDR2 is FQNEAQ (reference sequence). After removal of 4 bases from V and 2 bases from J, the junction contained 10 bases not matched to a gene. The CDR3 sequence is 18 residues long. The CDR3: CASSSIETSGIAYNEQFF. In nucleotides, the CDR3 is TGTGCCAGCAGCTCAATAGAGACTAGCGGGATAGCCTACAATGAGCAGTTCTTC.